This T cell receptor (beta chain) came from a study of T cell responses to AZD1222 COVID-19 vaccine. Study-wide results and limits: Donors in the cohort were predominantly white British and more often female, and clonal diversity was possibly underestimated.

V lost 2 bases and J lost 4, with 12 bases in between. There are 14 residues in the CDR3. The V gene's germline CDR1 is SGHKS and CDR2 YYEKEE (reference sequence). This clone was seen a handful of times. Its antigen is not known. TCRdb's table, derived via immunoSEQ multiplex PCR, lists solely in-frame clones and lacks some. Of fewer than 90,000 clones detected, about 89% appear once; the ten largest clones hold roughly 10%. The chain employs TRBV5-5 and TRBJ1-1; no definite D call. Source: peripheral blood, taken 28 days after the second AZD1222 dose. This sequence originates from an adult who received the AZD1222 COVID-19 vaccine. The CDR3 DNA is TGTGCCAGCAGCTTTGGAGTCGGAGGCACTGAAGCTTTCTTT. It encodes CASSFGVGGTEAFF.